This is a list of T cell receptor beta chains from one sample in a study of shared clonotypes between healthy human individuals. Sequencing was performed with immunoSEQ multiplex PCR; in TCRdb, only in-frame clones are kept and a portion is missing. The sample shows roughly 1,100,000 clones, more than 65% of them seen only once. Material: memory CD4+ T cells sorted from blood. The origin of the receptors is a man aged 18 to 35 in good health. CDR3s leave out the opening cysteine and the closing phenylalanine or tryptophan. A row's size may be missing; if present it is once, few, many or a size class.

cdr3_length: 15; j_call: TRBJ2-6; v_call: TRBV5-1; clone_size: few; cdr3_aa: ASSTGQLSSGANVLT
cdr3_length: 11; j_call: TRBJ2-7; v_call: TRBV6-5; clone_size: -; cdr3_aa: ASSYLGSYEQY
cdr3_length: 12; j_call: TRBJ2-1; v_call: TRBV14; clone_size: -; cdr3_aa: ASSRDRVSNEQF
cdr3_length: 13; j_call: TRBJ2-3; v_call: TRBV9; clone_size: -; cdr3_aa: ASSDNYLGADTQY
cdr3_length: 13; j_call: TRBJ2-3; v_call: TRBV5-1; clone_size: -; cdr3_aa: ASSRTGEATDTQY
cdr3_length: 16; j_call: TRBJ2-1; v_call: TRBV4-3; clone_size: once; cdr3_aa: ASSRTLQDSHRNNEQF
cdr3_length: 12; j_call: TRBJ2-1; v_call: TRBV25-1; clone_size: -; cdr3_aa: ASREAGNYNEQF
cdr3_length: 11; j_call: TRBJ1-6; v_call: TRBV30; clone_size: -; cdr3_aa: AWSLDINSPLH
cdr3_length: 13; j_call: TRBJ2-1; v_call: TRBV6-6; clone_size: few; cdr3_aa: ASRRIEFSYNEQF
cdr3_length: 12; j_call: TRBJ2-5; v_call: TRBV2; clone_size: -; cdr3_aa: ASSEVVGGETQY
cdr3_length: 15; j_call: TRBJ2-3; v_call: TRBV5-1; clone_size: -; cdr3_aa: ASSLGPLRAVADTQY
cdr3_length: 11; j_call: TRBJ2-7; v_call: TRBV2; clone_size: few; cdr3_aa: ASKLAIGYEQY
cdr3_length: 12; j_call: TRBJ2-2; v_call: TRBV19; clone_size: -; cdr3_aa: ASRTPGYTGELF
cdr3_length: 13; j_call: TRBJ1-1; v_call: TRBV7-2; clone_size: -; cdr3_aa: ASSLSGLGESEAF
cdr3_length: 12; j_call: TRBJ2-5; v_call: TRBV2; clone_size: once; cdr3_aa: ASSEDRGVETQY